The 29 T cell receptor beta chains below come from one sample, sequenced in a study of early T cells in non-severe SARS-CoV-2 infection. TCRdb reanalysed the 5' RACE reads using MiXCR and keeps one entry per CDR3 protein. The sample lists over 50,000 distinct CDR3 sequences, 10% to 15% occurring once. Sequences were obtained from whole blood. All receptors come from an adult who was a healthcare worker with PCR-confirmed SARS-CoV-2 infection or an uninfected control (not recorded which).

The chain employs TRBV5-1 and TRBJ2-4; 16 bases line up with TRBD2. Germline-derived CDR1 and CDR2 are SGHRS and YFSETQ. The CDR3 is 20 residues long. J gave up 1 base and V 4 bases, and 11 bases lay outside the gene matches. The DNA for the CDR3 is TGCGCCAGCAGCCCCAACCCGGGACTAGCGGGGGGGCGCGCCAAAAACATTCAGTACTTC. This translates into CASSPNPGLAGGRAKNIQYF.

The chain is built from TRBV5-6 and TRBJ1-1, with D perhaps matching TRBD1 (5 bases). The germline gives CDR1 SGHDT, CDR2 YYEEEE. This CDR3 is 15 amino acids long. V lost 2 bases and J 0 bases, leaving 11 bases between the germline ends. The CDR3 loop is CASSLLTVMNTEAFF. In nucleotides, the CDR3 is TGTGCCAGCAGCTTATTGACAGTGATGAACACTGAAGCTTTCTTT.

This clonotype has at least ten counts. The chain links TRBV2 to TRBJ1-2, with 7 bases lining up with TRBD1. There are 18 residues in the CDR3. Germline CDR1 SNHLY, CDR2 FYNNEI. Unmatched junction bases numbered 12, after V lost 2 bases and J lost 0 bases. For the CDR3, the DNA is TGTGCCAGCAGTGAAATCCATTGGACAGGAACTTCTAACTATGGCTACACCTTC. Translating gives CASSEIHWTGTSNYGYTF.

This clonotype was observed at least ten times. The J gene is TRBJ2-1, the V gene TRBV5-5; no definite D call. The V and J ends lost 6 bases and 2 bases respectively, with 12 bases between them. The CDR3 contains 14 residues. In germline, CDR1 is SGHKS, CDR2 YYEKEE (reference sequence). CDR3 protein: CASKETVAYNEQFF. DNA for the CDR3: TGTGCCAGCAAGGAGACCGTCGCCTACAATGAGCAGTTCTTC.

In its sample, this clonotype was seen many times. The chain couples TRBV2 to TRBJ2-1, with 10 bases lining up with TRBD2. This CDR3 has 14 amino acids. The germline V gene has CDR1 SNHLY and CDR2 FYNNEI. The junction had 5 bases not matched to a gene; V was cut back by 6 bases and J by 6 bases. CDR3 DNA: TGTGCCAGCAGGACGGGACTAGCGTCCAATGAGCAGTTCTTC. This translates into CASRTGLASNEQFF.

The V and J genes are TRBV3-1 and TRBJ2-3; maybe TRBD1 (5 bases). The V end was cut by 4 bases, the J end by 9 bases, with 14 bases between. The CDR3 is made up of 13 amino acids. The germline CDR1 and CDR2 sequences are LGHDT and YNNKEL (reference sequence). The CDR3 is CASSRSRVGTQYF. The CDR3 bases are TGTGCCAGCAGCCGAAGCAGGGTAGGGACGCAGTATTTT.

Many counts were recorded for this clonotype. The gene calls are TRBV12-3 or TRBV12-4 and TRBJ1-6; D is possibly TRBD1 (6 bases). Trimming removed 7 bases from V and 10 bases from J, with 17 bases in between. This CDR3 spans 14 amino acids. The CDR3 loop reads CASNPGRGGSPLHF. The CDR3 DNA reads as TGTGCCAGCAATCCAGGGAGGGGGGGCTCACCCCTCCACTTT.

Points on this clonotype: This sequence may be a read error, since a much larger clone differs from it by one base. The CDR3 reads CASTRHSSNYGYNF. The CDR3 nucleotides read TGTGCCAGCACTCGACATTCCTCTAACTATGGCTACAACTTC. The gene calls are TRBV6-1 and TRBJ1-2, with D unresolved. CDR3 size: 14 residues. Looked up from germline, CDR1 is MNHNS and CDR2 is SASEGT.

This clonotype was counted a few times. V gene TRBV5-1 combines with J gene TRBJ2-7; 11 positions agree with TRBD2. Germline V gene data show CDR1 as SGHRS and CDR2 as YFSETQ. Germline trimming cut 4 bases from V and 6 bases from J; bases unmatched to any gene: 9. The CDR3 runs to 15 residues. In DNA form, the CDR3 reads TGCGCCAGCAGCCCCTTAGCGGGGGGGCGCGGCGAGCAGTACTTC. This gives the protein CASSPLAGGRGEQYF.

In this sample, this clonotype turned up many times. CDR3 DNA sequence: TGTGCCAGCAGCGCGACAGATAGCAATCAGCCCCAGCATTTT. Translation gives CASSATDSNQPQHF. The V gene is TRBV9, the J gene TRBJ1-5; TRBD1 is a possible D gene (5 bases). Germline-derived CDR1 and CDR2 are SGDLS and YYNGEE. Trimming stripped 3 bases from V and 0 bases from J, with 7 bases between. The CDR3 consists of 14 residues. Complete variable domain (other parts from reference TRBV9 and TRBJ1-5): DSGVTQTPKHLITATGQRVTLRCSPRSGDLSVYWYQQSLDQGLQFLIQYYNGEERAKGNILERFSAQQFPDLHSELNLSSLELGDSALYFCASSATDSNQPQHFGDGTRLSIL.

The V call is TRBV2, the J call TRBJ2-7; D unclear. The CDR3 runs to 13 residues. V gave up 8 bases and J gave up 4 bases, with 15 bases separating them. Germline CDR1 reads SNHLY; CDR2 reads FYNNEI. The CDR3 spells CASGKKTPYEQYF. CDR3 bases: TGTGCCAGCGGGAAGAAGACACCTTACGAGCAGTACTTC.

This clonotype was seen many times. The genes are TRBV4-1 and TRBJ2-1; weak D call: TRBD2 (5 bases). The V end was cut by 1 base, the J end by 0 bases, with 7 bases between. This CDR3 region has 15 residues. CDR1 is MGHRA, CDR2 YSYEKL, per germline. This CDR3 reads CASSQGGGSYNEQFF. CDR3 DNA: TGCGCCAGCAGCCAAGGCGGAGGCTCCTACAATGAGCAGTTCTTC.

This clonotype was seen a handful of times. CDR3 in DNA: TGCGCCAGCAGCTGGAGAGGGTCCCCGTTCCAAGAGACCCAGTACTTC. Translation: CASSWRGSPFQETQYF. V is TRBV5-1 and J is TRBJ2-5, with D perhaps TRBD2 (5 bases). The CDR3 sequence is 16 residues long. In germline, CDR1 is SGHRS, CDR2 YFSETQ. V was shortened by 3 bases and J by 1 base, with 16 bases between the two germline ends.

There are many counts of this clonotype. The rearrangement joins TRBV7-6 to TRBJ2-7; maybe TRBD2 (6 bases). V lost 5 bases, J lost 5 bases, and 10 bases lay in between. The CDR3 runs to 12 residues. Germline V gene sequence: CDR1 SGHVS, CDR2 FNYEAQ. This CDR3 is CASSDGEDEQYF. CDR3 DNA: TGTGCCAGCAGCGACGGGGAGGACGAGCAGTACTTC.

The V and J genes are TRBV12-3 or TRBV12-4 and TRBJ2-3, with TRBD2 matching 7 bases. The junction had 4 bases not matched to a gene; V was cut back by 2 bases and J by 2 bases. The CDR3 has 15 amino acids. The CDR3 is CASSLRSGVTDTQYF. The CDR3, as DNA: TGTGCCAGCAGTTTAAGAAGCGGGGTCACAGATACGCAGTATTTT.

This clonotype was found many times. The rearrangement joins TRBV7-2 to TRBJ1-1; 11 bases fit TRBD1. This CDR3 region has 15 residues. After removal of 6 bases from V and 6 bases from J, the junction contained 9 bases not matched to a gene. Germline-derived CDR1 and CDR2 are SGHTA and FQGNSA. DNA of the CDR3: TGTGCCAGCAGACAGGACAGGGGGCAGTTATCTGAAGCTTTCTTT. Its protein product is CASRQDRGQLSEAFF. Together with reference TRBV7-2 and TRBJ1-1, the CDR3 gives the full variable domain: GAGVSQSPSNKVTEKGKDVELRCDPISGHTALYWYRQSLGQGLEFLIYFQGNSAPDKSGLPSDRFSAERTGGSVSTLTIQRTQQEDSAVYLCASRQDRGQLSEAFFGQGTRLTVV.

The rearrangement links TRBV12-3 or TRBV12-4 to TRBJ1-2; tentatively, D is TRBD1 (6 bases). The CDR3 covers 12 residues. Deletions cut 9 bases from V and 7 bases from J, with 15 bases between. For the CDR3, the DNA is TGTGCCAGTAACCGGGACACTAGTGGCTACACCTTC. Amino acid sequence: CASNRDTSGYTF.

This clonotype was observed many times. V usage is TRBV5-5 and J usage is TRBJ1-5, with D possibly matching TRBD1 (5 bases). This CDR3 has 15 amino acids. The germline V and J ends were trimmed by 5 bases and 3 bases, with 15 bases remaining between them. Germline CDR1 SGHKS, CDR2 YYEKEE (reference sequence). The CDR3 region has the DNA TGTGCCAGCAGTCCAGACAGTCTCTCCAATCAGCCCCAGCATTTT. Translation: CASSPDSLSNQPQHF.

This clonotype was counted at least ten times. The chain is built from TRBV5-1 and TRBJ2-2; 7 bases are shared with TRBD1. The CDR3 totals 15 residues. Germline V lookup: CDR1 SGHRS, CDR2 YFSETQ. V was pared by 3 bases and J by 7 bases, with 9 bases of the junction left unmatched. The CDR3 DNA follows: TGCGCCAGCAGCTCGTCCGGGACAGTAGGCGGGGAGCTGTTTTTT. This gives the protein CASSSSGTVGGELFF.

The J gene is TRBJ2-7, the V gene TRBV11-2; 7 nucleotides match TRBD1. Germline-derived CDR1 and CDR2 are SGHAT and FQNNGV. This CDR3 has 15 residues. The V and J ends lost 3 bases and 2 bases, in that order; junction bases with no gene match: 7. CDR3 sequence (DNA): TGTGCCAGCAGCTTTAGCCGGGACAGCCCCTACGAGCAGTACTTC. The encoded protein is CASSFSRDSPYEQYF.

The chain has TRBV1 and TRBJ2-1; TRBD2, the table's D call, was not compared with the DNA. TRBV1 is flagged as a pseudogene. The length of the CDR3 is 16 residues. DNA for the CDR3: TGCACCAGCAGCCAAGATGGGCGGGGGGGATACAATGAGCAGTTCTTC. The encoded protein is CTSSQDGRGGYNEQFF.

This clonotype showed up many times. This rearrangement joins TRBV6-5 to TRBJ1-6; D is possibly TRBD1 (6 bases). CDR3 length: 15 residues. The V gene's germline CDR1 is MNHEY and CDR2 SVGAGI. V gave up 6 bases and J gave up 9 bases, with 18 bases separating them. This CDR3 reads CASSFNRDRSSPLHF. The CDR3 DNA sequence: TGTGCCAGCAGCTTCAACAGGGATAGGAGTTCACCCCTCCACTTT.

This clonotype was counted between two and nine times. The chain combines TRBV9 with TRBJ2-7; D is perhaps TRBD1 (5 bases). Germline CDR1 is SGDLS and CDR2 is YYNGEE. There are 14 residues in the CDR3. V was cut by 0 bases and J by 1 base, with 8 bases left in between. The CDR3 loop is CASSVEGQSYEQYF. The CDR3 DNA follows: TGTGCCAGCAGCGTAGAGGGGCAGTCCTACGAGCAGTACTTC.

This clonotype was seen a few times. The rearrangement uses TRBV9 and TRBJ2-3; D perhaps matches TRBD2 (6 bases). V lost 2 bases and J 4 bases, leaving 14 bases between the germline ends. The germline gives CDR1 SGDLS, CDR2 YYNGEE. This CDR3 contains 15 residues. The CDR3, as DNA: TGTGCCAGCAGCGTCGGGGGAGTTTACTCAGATACGCAGTATTTT. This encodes CASSVGGVYSDTQYF.

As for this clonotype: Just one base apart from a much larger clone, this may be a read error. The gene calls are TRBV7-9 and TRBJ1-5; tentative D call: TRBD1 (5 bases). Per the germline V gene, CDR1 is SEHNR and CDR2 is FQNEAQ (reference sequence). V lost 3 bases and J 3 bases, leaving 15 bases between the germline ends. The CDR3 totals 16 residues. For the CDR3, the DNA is TGTGCCAGCAGCTTGGCTGGGGGAGGGGTCAATCAGCCCCAGCATTTT. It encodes CASSLAGGGVNQPQHF. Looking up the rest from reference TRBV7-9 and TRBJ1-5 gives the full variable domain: DTGVSQNPRHKITKRGQNVTFRCDPISEHNRLYWYRQTLGQGPEFLTYFQNEAQLEKSRLLSDRFSAERPKGSFSTLEIQRTEQGDSAMYLCASSLAGGGVNQPQHFGDGTRLSIL.

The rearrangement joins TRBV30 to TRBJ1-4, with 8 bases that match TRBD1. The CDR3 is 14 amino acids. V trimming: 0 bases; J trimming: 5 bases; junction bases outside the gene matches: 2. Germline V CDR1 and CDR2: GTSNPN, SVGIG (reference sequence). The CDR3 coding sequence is TGTGCCTGGAGTGTGGACAGGGTAAATGAAAAACTGTTTTTT. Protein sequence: CAWSVDRVNEKLFF.

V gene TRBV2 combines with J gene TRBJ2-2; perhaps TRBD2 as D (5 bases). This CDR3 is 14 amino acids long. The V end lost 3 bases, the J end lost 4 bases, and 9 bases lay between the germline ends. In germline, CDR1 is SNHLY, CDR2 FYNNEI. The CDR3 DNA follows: TGTGCCAGCAGTGATGGACTGCCCACCGGGGAGCTGTTTTTT. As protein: CASSDGLPTGELFF.

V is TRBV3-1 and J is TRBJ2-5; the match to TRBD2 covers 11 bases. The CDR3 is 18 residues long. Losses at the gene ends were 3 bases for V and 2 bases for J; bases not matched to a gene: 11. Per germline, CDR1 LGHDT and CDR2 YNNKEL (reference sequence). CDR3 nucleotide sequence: TGTGCCAGCAGCCATCCCCACCCGGGACTAGCGGATCAAGAGACCCAGTACTTC. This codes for CASSHPHPGLADQETQYF.

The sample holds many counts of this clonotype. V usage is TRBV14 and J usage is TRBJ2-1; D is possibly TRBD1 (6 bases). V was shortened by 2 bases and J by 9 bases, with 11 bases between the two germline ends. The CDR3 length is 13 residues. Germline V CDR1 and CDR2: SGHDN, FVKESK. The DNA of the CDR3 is TGTGCCAGCAGCCAATCTACAGGGAGTGAGCAGTTCTTC. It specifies CASSQSTGSEQFF.